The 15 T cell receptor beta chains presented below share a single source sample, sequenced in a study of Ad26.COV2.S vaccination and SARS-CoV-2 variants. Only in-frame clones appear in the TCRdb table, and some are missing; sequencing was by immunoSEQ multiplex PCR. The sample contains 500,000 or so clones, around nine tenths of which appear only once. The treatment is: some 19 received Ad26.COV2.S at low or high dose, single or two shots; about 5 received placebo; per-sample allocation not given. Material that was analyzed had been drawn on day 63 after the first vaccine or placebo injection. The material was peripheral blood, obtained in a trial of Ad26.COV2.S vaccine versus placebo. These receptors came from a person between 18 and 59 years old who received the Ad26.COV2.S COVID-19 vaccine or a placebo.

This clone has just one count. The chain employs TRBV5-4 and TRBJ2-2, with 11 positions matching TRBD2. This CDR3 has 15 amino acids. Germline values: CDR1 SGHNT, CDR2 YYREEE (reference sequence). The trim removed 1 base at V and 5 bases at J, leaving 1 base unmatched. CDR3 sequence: CASSLTSGRTGELFF. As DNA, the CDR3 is TGTGCCAGCAGCTTGACTAGCGGGAGAACCGGGGAGCTGTTTTTT.

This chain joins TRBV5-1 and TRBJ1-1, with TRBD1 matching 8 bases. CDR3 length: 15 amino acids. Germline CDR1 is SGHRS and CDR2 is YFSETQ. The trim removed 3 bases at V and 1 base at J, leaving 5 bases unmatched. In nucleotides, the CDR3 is TGCGCCAGCAGCTCCCGGACAGGGACGAACACTGAAGCTTTCTTT. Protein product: CASSSRTGTNTEAFF.

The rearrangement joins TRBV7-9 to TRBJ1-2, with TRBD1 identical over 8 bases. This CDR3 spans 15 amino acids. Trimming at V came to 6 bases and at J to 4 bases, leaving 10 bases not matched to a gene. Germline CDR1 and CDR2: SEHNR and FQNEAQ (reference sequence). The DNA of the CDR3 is TGTGCCAGCAGTACCGGGACAGGTGAAGTCTATGGCTACACCTTC. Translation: CASSTGTGEVYGYTF.

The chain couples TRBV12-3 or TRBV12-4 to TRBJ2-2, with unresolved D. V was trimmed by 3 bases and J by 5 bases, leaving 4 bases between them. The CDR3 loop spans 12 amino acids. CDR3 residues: CASSFGTGELFF. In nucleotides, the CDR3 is TGTGCCAGCAGTTTCGGAACCGGGGAGCTGTTTTTT.

For the CDR3, the DNA is TGTGCCAGCAGTTTATCGTCGGGGGCTTGGGAGCCCCAGCATTTT. It encodes CASSLSSGAWEPQHF. This chain joins TRBV27 and TRBJ1-5; tentatively, D is TRBD1 (6 bases). CDR1 is MNHEY, CDR2 SMNVEV, per germline (reference sequence). The CDR3 contains 15 residues. Trimming shortened V by 0 bases and J by 8 bases, and 14 bases separated the two germline ends.

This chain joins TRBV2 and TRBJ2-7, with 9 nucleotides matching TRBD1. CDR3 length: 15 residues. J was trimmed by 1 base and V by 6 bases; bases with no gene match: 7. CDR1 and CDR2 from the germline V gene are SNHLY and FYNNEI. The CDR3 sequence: CASSREQGASYEQYF. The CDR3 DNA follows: TGTGCCAGCAGCCGGGAACAGGGGGCTTCCTACGAGCAGTACTTC.

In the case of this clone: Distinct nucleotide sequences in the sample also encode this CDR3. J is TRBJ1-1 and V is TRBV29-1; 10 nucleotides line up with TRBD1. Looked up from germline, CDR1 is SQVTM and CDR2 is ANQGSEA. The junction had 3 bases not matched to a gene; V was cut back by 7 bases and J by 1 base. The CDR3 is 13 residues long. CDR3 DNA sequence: TGCAGCGGGACAGGGGGTCCGAACACTGAAGCTTTCTTT. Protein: CSGTGGPNTEAFF.

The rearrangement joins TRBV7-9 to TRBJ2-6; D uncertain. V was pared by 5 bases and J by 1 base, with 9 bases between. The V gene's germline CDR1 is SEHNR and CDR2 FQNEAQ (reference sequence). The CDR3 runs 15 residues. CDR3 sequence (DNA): TGTGCCAGCAGCCCCTGGGGATCTGGGGCCAACGTCCTGACTTTC. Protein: CASSPWGSGANVLTF.

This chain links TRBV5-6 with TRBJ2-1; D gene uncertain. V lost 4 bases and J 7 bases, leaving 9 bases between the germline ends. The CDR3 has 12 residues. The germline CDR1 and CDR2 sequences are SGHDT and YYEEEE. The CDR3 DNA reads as TGTGCCAGCAGCGTCCGGTTGAATGAGCAGTTCTTC. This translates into CASSVRLNEQFF.

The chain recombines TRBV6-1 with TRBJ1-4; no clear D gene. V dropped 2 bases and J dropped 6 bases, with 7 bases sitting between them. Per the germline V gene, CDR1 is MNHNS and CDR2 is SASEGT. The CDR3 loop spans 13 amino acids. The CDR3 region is CASSESPDEKLFF. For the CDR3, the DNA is TGTGCCAGCAGTGAAAGCCCGGATGAAAAACTGTTTTTT.

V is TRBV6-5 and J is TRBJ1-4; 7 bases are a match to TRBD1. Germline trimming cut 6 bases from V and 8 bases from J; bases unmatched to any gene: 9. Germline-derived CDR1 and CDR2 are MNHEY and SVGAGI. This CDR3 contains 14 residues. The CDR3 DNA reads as TGTGCCAGCAGAAGAACAGGGGTTGGGGAAAAACTGTTTTTT. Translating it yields CASRRTGVGEKLFF.

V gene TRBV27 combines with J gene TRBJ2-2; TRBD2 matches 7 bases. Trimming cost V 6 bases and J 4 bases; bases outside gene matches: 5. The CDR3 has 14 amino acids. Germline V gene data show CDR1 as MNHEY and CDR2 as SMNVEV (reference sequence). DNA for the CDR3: TGTGCCAGCAGGAGCGGGGCGGGCACCGGGGAGCTGTTTTTT. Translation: CASRSGAGTGELFF.

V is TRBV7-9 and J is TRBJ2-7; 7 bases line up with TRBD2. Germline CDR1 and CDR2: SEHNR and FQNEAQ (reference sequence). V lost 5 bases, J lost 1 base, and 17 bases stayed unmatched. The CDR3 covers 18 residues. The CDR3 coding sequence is TGTGCCAGCAGCCCCGACTGGGGGGGTCGCATGGGATCCTACGAGCAGTACTTC. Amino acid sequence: CASSPDWGGRMGSYEQYF.

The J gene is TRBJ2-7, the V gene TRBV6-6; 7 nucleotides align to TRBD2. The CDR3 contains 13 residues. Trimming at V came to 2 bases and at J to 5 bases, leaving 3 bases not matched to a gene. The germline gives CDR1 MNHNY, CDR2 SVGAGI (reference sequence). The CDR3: CASSYAAGDEQYF. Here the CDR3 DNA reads TGTGCCAGCAGTTACGCCGCGGGGGACGAGCAGTACTTC.

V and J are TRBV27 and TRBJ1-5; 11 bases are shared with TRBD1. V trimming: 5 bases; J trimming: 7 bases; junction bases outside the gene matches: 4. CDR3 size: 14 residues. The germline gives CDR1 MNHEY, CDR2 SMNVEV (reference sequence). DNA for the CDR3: TGTGCCAGCAGTAGGACAGGGGGCTGGCAGCCCCAGCATTTT. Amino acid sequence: CASSRTGGWQPQHF.